Below, 2 T cell receptor beta chains from the same sample are listed, as sequenced in a study of T cells after yellow fever vaccination. TCRdb re-called the 5' RACE reads with MiXCR, one entry per CDR3 protein. The table lists some 500,000 distinct CDR3 sequences, about 14% of them singletons. Source: PBMCs, taken on the day of the yellow fever booster vaccination. Receptor source: a man aged 25-40 years who received the YFV17D yellow fever vaccine.

This clonotype has a count of ten or more. J is TRBJ2-7 and V is TRBV6-5; TRBD2 matches 16 bases. V was clipped by 4 bases and J by 7 bases; unmatched bases: 10. Germline CDR1 reads MNHEY; CDR2 reads SVGAGI. This CDR3 comprises 17 residues. The CDR3 is CASSSPGLAGGPGEQYF. The CDR3 coding sequence is TGTGCCAGCAGTTCCCCGGGACTAGCGGGAGGGCCAGGGGAGCAGTACTTC.

In its sample, this clonotype was seen a few times. Germline is not matched at one junction end, which may reflect a read error. V gene TRBV12-3 or TRBV12-4 combines with J gene TRBJ2-2; 8 nucleotides line up with TRBD2. The CDR3 extends over 15 amino acids. The CDR3 coding sequence is TGTGCCAGCAGTATAGCGGGAACGAACACCGGGGAGCTGTTTTTT. Its protein product is CASSIAGTNTGELFF.